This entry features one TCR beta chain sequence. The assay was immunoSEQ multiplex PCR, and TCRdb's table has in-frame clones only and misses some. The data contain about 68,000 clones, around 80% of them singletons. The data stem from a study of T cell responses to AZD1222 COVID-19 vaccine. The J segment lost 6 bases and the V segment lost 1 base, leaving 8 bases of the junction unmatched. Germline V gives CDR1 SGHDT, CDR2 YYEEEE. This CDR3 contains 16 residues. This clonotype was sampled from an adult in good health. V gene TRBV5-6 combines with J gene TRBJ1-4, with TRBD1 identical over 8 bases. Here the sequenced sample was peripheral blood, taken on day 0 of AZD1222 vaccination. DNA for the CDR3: TGTGCCAGCAGCTTGTCTCTTGCAGGGGGCGATGAAAAACTGTTTTTT. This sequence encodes CASSLSLAGGDEKLFF.